This T cell receptor (beta chain) was profiled in a study of CD4 T cells in relation to SARS-CoV-2 and coronaviruses. Study details: Crossreactive spike epitopes shared across donors were mapped to their HLA restriction.

Germline V gives CDR1 MGHRA, CDR2 YSYEKL. V was cut by 4 bases and J by 2 bases, with 11 bases left in between. The CDR3 runs 14 residues. Comment on this clone: Its antigen is as yet unknown.

Whole-study findings and limits: In roughly 61% of donors, memory CD4+ clonotypes crossrecognized SARS-CoV-2 and at least one common cold coronavirus spike. Each donor contributed either pre-pandemic or post-infection samples, not both.

CD4+ T cells from unexposed donors were obtained before the COVID-19 pandemic (2011-2018). Cryopreserved PBMCs were CD4-enriched, then split into naive and memory cells. Profiling relied on immunoSEQ multiplex PCR, and the TCRdb table lists in-frame clones only, not all of them. The sample contains roughly 63,000 clones, 85% to 95% of which appear only once. The chain is built from TRBV4-1 and TRBJ1-2, with D unresolved. The sequencing sample was made of naive CD4+ T cells from PBMCs. Noted subset: naive CD4+ T cells isolated by negative enrichment. This TCR derives from a human donor in good health. The CDR3 nucleotides are TGCGCCAGCAGCCGAGAGACGGGGAACTATGGCTACACCTTC. It codes for CASSRETGNYGYTF.